In this sample, the clone carrying this T cell receptor beta chain turned up a few times. The participants were between roughly 18 and 90 years old and came from 24 US areas. Donors were grouped by their self-reported clinical history. Cohort 3 recovery required two negative PCRs, clearance, or symptom resolution. This entry belongs to a study of blood T cell repertoires in COVID-19. Study at large: The United States, Italy and Spain supplied acute and convalescent COVID-19 samples.

Sequencing was performed with immunoSEQ multiplex PCR; in TCRdb, only in-frame clones are kept and a portion is missing. The data show approximately 180,000 clones, with 65% to 90% seen just once and 13% to 15% held by the top ten. The sequence came from a man aged 50-59 years who had recovered from COVID-19. The sequenced material came from PBMCs or T cells enriched from blood (not recorded which).

CDR3 DNA: TGTGCCAGCAGCCGGGGGAACACCGGGGAGCTGTTTTTT. Residues: CASSRGNTGELFF. J is TRBJ2-2 and V is TRBV6-5; a weak D match, TRBD2 (5 bases). The CDR3 extends over 13 amino acids. Germline lookup yields CDR1 MNHEY and CDR2 SVGAGI. V dropped 6 bases and J dropped 1 base, with 6 bases sitting between them.